This paragraph reports one TCR beta chain. Its matching antigen is unknown. This entry comes from a study of T cell repertoires in cytomegalovirus infection. The wider study: In the study, CMV epitopes included recently identified HLA-C-restricted and well-studied HLA-B-restricted ones. An indication of both CMV infection and matching HLA type came from public TCR beta signatures.

Germline V gene sequence: CDR1 DFQATT, CDR2 SNEGSKA (reference sequence). Trimming took off 0 bases at V and 4 bases at J, with 15 bases between the two ends. This CDR3 region has 15 residues. TCRdb used MiXCR to reprocess the reads, holding one entry per CDR3 protein. The table lists roughly 90,000 distinct CDR3 sequences, 20% to 30% of them singletons, with approximately 51% in the top ten. Sequenced material: CD8+ T cells from cultured PBMCs, taken from culture after CMV antigen stimulation. This TCR derives from a human donor in good health (CMV status not recorded). Some clones in this sample may be carry-over from other donors' samples. The chain combines TRBV20-1 with TRBJ1-2; the D is unclear. CDR3: CSAREAPAEIYGYTF. CDR3 nucleotide sequence: TGCAGTGCTAGAGAGGCGCCAGCAGAAATCTATGGCTACACCTTC.